A single sample is the source of the 32 T cell receptor beta chains below, sequenced in a study of blood T cell repertoires in COVID-19. The assay was immunoSEQ multiplex PCR, and TCRdb's table has in-frame clones only and misses some. Of more than 45,000 clones detected, roughly 80% appear once; the ten largest clones hold about a tenth. Input material: peripheral blood. These receptors were collected from a man older than 75 with COVID-19, enrolled during active disease.

This clone was seen more than once but under ten times. The chain joins TRBV27 to TRBJ2-2, with D perhaps TRBD1 (5 bases). CDR3 size: 15 residues. V was shortened by 3 bases and J by 2 bases, with 10 bases between the two germline ends. From germline, CDR1 is MNHEY and CDR2 SMNVEV (reference sequence). The CDR3 DNA reads TGTGCCAGCAGTTTCCGGACAACTAACACCGGGGAGCTGTTTTTT. Translated: CASSFRTTNTGELFF.

V usage is TRBV6-2 or TRBV6-3 and J usage is TRBJ2-2; the D gene is possibly TRBD2 (6 bases). V lost 3 bases and J 7 bases, leaving 21 bases between the germline ends. From germline, CDR1 is MNHEY and CDR2 SVGEGT. The CDR3 length is 17 residues. The DNA of the CDR3 is TGTGCCAGCAGTTATTCCGGTGGCGGGATAGGTCTCGGGGAGCTGTTTTTT. Translation: CASSYSGGGIGLGELFF.

The CDR3 is CASSRQGANYGYTF. The CDR3 DNA is TGTGCCAGCTCACGACAGGGGGCGAACTATGGCTACACCTTC. This chain joins TRBV18 and TRBJ1-2, with TRBD1 matching over 10 bases. Trimming removed 4 bases from V and 2 bases from J; junction bases left unmatched: 1. This CDR3 comprises 14 residues. The germline gives CDR1 KGHSH, CDR2 LQKENI.

The rearrangement joins TRBV30 to TRBJ1-1; 10 nucleotides align to TRBD1. The CDR3 totals 14 residues. Germline V gene sequence: CDR1 GTSNPN, CDR2 SVGIG (reference sequence). V trimming: 7 bases; J trimming: 0 bases; junction bases outside the gene matches: 5. The chain's CDR3 is CASTGGRVNTEAFF. As DNA, the CDR3 is TGTGCCTCGACAGGGGGCAGGGTGAACACTGAAGCTTTCTTT. Full variable domain (remainder filled in from reference TRBV30 and TRBJ1-1): SQTIHQWPATLVQPVGSPLSLECTVEGTSNPNLYWYRQAAGRGLQLLFYSVGIGQISSEVPQNLSASRPQDRQFILSSKKLLLSDSGFYLCASTGGRVNTEAFFGQGTRLTVV.

In DNA, the CDR3 is TGTGCCAGCGGGACAGCAAATCAGCCCCAGCATTTT. Its translation is CASGTANQPQHF. This chain links TRBV3-1 (or the pseudogene TRBV3-2) with TRBJ1-5, with TRBD1 matching over 7 bases. Germline V gene sequence: CDR1 LGHDT, CDR2 YNNKEL (reference sequence). The CDR3 runs 12 residues. The J segment lost 4 bases and the V segment lost 8 bases, leaving 2 bases of the junction unmatched.

J is TRBJ1-4 and V is TRBV3-1 (or the pseudogene TRBV3-2), with TRBD1 matching over 7 bases. Germline V gene data show CDR1 as LGHDT and CDR2 as YNNKEL (reference sequence). The CDR3 is 15 amino acids. V was pared by 7 bases and J by 3 bases, with 8 bases of the junction left unmatched. The CDR3 sequence: CASNHKGQSNEKLFF. The CDR3 DNA sequence: TGTGCCAGCAACCATAAGGGACAGTCTAATGAAAAACTGTTTTTT.

This chain links TRBV6-2 or TRBV6-3 with TRBJ2-2, with D hard to call. This CDR3 has 14 amino acids. V lost 0 bases and J 6 bases, leaving 8 bases between the germline ends. Germline CDR1 reads MNHEY; CDR2 reads SVGEGT. In DNA form, the CDR3 reads TGTGCCAGCAGTTACTCAGCCGATCCCGGGGAGCTGTTTTTT. Protein product: CASSYSADPGELFF.

The chain links TRBV18 to TRBJ1-5; D not certain. This CDR3 contains 15 residues. In germline, CDR1 is KGHSH, CDR2 LQKENI. The V end was cut by 2 bases, the J end by 4 bases, with 12 bases between. The CDR3 DNA sequence: TGTGCCAGCTCACCAGAGACTCGAGGGAATCAGCCCCAGCATTTT. This codes for CASSPETRGNQPQHF.

The chain combines TRBV6-2 or TRBV6-3 with TRBJ1-1; 9 nucleotides align to TRBD1. The CDR3 is 16 residues long. J gave up 5 bases and V 1 base, and 8 bases lay outside the gene matches. The germline V gene has CDR1 MNHEY and CDR2 SVGEGT. CDR3: CASSYFLQGAKTEAFF. The CDR3 region has the DNA TGTGCCAGCAGTTACTTCTTACAGGGGGCGAAGACTGAAGCTTTCTTT.

V usage is TRBV7-2 and J usage is TRBJ1-4; the match to TRBD1 covers 7 bases. V lost 4 bases, J lost 6 bases, and 5 bases stayed unmatched. The germline V gene has CDR1 SGHTA and CDR2 FQGNSA. This CDR3 contains 14 residues. The CDR3 DNA sequence: TGTGCCAGCAGCTCGAGGGGGCAGGATGAAAAACTGTTTTTT. Encoded protein: CASSSRGQDEKLFF.

The chain has TRBV9 and TRBJ1-1, with D perhaps TRBD1 (5 bases). The length of the CDR3 is 15 residues. Per germline, CDR1 SGDLS and CDR2 YYNGEE. V lost 4 bases to trimming and J lost 3 bases, with 16 bases between them. The CDR3 bases are TGTGCCAGCAGCCCGCAGACAGCCACCTACACTGAAGCTTTCTTT. It codes for CASSPQTATYTEAFF. The variable domain in full, with the rest retrieved from reference TRBV9 and TRBJ1-1, is DSGVTQTPKHLITATGQRVTLRCSPRSGDLSVYWYQQSLDQGLQFLIQYYNGEERAKGNILERFSAQQFPDLHSELNLSSLELGDSALYFCASSPQTATYTEAFFGQGTRLTVV.

This chain connects TRBV5-1 to TRBJ1-1; TRBD1 is a possible D gene (6 bases). Trimming stripped 3 bases from V and 5 bases from J, with 14 bases between. Looked up from germline, CDR1 is SGHRS and CDR2 is YFSETQ. The CDR3 consists of 14 residues. CDR3: CASSSTTGSTEAFF. In DNA form, the CDR3 reads TGCGCCAGCAGCTCAACCACAGGGTCTACTGAAGCTTTCTTT. Supplemented by reference TRBV5-1 and TRBJ1-1, the full variable domain reads KAGVTQTPRYLIKTRGQQVTLSCSPISGHRSVSWYQQTPGQGLQFLFEYFSETQRNKGNFPGRFSGRQFSNSRSEMNVSTLELGDSALYLCASSSTTGSTEAFFGQGTRLTVV.

The chain uses TRBV18 and TRBJ1-1; tentatively, D is TRBD1 (5 bases). Germline lookup yields CDR1 KGHSH and CDR2 LQKENI. Deletions cut 6 bases from V and 5 bases from J, with 13 bases between. The CDR3 loop spans 13 amino acids. The CDR3 loop is CASSSGGGTEAFF. In DNA form, the CDR3 reads TGTGCCAGCTCTTCGGGCGGGGGGACTGAAGCTTTCTTT.

This chain connects TRBV12-3 or TRBV12-4 to TRBJ2-2; a weak D match, TRBD2 (5 bases). CDR3 length: 13 amino acids. Trimming left V 5 bases short and J 4 bases short, with 8 bases between. The CDR3 nucleotides are TGTGCCAGCAGTGGGAGCGGCACCGGGGAGCTGTTTTTT. It specifies CASSGSGTGELFF.

The V call is TRBV5-1, the J call TRBJ2-3; TRBD2 agrees at 11 bases. After removal of 4 bases from V and 2 bases from J, the junction contained 21 bases not matched to a gene. Germline V gene sequence: CDR1 SGHRS, CDR2 YFSETQ. The CDR3 covers 21 residues. The CDR3: CASSPPWAASGGPLSTDTQYF. CDR3 sequence (DNA): TGCGCCAGCAGCCCTCCCTGGGCGGCTAGCGGGGGGCCTCTTTCCACAGATACGCAGTATTTT.

This clone was picked up a small number of times. V is TRBV11-3 and J is TRBJ1-1, with 9 positions matching TRBD1. The CDR3 extends over 13 amino acids. Germline V gene data show CDR1 as SGHNT and CDR2 as YENEEA. The V segment lost 5 bases and the J segment 4 bases; nucleotides outside the gene matches: 2. The CDR3 region is CASSRQGGTEAFF. The CDR3 nucleotides read TGTGCCAGCAGCAGACAGGGGGGCACTGAAGCTTTCTTT.

V is TRBV25-1 and J is TRBJ1-2; TRBD1 agrees at 10 bases. J was trimmed by 2 bases and V by 3 bases; bases with no gene match: 3. Per the germline V gene, CDR1 is MGHDK and CDR2 is SYGVNS. The CDR3 is 15 amino acids. CDR3 coding DNA: TGTGCCAGCAGTGAGCCGGGACAGGGGAACTATGGCTACACCTTC. It codes for CASSEPGQGNYGYTF.

The chain couples TRBV10-2 to TRBJ2-2; 11 bases match TRBD2. Germline CDR1 reads WSHSY; CDR2 reads SAAADI. The CDR3 runs 15 residues. The V and J ends lost 4 bases and 6 bases, in that order; junction bases with no gene match: 4. CDR3 amino acids: CASSVTSGKAGELFF. In DNA form, the CDR3 reads TGCGCCAGCAGTGTGACTAGCGGGAAAGCCGGGGAGCTGTTTTTT.

The CDR3 loop is CASTLAEETQYF. CDR3 sequence (DNA): TGTGCCAGCACTCTAGCGGAAGAGACCCAGTACTTC. The rearrangement links TRBV2 to TRBJ2-5; 7 bases align to TRBD2. With V trimmed by 7 bases and J by 3 bases, 2 bases remained unmatched. The V gene's germline CDR1 is SNHLY and CDR2 FYNNEI. The CDR3 runs to 12 residues.

CDR3 sequence (DNA): TGTGCCAGCAGGGCCCCAGGGCGGGGGGATGAGCAGTTCTTC. It translates to CASRAPGRGDEQFF. The rearrangement uses TRBV6-5 and TRBJ2-1, with 8 bases lining up with TRBD2. With 6 bases clipped from V and 8 bases from J, the junction kept 9 bases outside the gene matches. From germline, CDR1 is MNHEY and CDR2 SVGAGI. The CDR3 runs 14 residues.

The J gene is TRBJ1-5, the V gene TRBV6-1; D unresolved. Trimming removed 0 bases from V and 5 bases from J, with 8 bases in between. CDR3 length: 14 residues. Germline assignment: CDR1 MNHNS and CDR2 SASEGT. CDR3: CASSEAWADQPQHF. The CDR3 coding sequence is TGTGCCAGCAGTGAAGCGTGGGCAGATCAGCCCCAGCATTTT.

V gene TRBV7-2 combines with J gene TRBJ1-1; TRBD1 aligns across 7 bases. The CDR3 has 14 residues. V dropped 5 bases and J dropped 7; count of bases not matched to a gene: 10. Germline CDR1 reads SGHTA; CDR2 reads FQGNSA. CDR3 loop: CASSLYETGVEAFF. CDR3 coding DNA: TGTGCCAGCAGCCTATACGAAACAGGGGTTGAAGCTTTCTTT.

This clone occurred once. J is TRBJ1-1 and V is TRBV4-1; 8 bases are a match to TRBD1. CDR3 length equals 16 residues. Trimming at V came to 1 base and at J to 0 bases, leaving 4 bases not matched to a gene. Looked up from germline, CDR1 is MGHRA and CDR2 is YSYEKL. The CDR3 DNA reads as TGCGCCAGCAGCCAAGGGGACAGGAGAATGAACACTGAAGCTTTCTTT. It encodes CASSQGDRRMNTEAFF.

The chain employs TRBV4-3 and TRBJ2-7; perhaps TRBD2 as D (5 bases). This CDR3 is built from 16 residues. Trimming took off 1 base at V and 4 bases at J, with 17 bases between the two ends. Germline CDR1 reads LGHNA; CDR2 reads YSLEER. CDR3 loop: CASSQAPGSFRYEQYF. In DNA, the CDR3 is TGCGCCAGCAGCCAAGCCCCGGGGTCATTTAGGTACGAGCAGTACTTC.

This sequence joins TRBV3-1 (or the pseudogene TRBV3-2) and TRBJ1-1; D remains unclear. The CDR3 spans 14 residues. CDR1 and CDR2 (germline): LGHDT, YNNKEL (reference sequence). V dropped 4 bases and J dropped 0 bases, with 9 bases sitting between them. The CDR3 loop is CASSPRTVNTEAFF. The CDR3 nucleotides are TGTGCCAGCAGCCCTCGGACTGTGAACACTGAAGCTTTCTTT.

The chain employs TRBV9 and TRBJ1-1; D is unresolved. Per germline, CDR1 SGDLS and CDR2 YYNGEE. V was trimmed by 0 bases and J by 3 bases, leaving 6 bases between them. The CDR3 extends over 13 amino acids. For the CDR3, the DNA is TGTGCCAGCAGCGTAGCCCCCGACACTGAAGCTTTCTTT. It translates to CASSVAPDTEAFF.

V gene TRBV5-6 combines with J gene TRBJ2-1; 13 bases align to TRBD2. This CDR3 contains 17 residues. The V and J ends lost 2 bases and 7 bases, in that order; junction bases with no gene match: 9. Per germline, CDR1 SGHDT and CDR2 YYEEEE. Written as DNA, the CDR3 is TGTGCCAGCAGCTTTGGTAGGACTAGCGGGAGCCTAAATGAGCAGTTCTTC. Protein sequence: CASSFGRTSGSLNEQFF.

The chain carries TRBV29-1 and TRBJ1-5; TRBD1 is a possible D gene (6 bases). The CDR3 is 14 amino acids. CDR1 is SQVTM, CDR2 ANQGSEA, per germline. V lost 6 bases and J lost 5, with 17 bases in between. The DNA of the CDR3 is TGCAGCGTGACCCTAGGGACACGGGATCAGCCCCAGCATTTT. Protein product: CSVTLGTRDQPQHF.

The V gene is TRBV5-5, the J gene TRBJ1-2; weak D call: TRBD1 (6 bases). CDR1 is SGHKS and CDR2 is YYEKEE in the germline V gene (reference sequence). The CDR3 runs 12 residues. V was pared by 4 bases and J by 8 bases, with 12 bases between. CDR3 amino acids: CASSLQGPGYTF. The CDR3 DNA is TGTGCCAGCAGCCTTCAGGGGCCCGGCTACACCTTC.

J is TRBJ1-2 and V is TRBV29-1; D gene unclear. This CDR3 is 12 amino acids long. Trimming cost V 0 bases and J 1 base, with 3 bases left between them. Germline V CDR1 and CDR2: SQVTM, ANQGSEA. The CDR3 nucleotides read TGCAGCGTTGAAGATCTTAACTATGGCTACACCTTC. It encodes CSVEDLNYGYTF.

This chain joins TRBV7-9 and TRBJ2-3, with no clear D. CDR1 and CDR2 from the germline V gene are SEHNR and FQNEAQ (reference sequence). This CDR3 has 12 residues. Between the trimmed V and J ends, which lost 5 bases and 4 bases, there was a span of 7 bases. CDR3 coding DNA: TGTGCCAGCAGCCGCGGTCCAGATACGCAGTATTTT. Translating gives CASSRGPDTQYF.

The V call is TRBV29-1, the J call TRBJ1-6; D unresolved. Trimming cost V 2 bases and J 7 bases, with 9 bases left between them. The CDR3 has 13 residues. CDR1 and CDR2 from the germline V gene are SQVTM and ANQGSEA. The CDR3, as DNA: TGCAGCGTTGAATTGAGGCCGAATTCACCCCTCCACTTT. Translating gives CSVELRPNSPLHF.